The 21 T cell receptor beta chains given below trace back to one sample, sequenced in a study of monozygotic twins with inflammatory bowel disease (dated by TCRdb to the late 2010s). Library prep was done by 5' RACE. Reads for this sample came from an Illumina HiSeq 2500. TCRdb reprocessed the reads, so every CDR3 protein sequence counts as one entry and DNA is not shown. The table kept for this sample lists approximately 120,000 distinct CDR3 sequences. The ten largest clonotypes hold around an eighth of the sample. Sequences were obtained from blood. The receptors shown here come from a human donor with ulcerative colitis or Crohn's disease, or a healthy co-twin of an affected twin (not recorded which).

This chain joins TRBV6-5 and TRBJ2-2; the D gene TCRdb calls, TRBD2, cannot be checked with no DNA. CDR1 MNHEY and CDR2 SVGAGI come from the germline V gene. The CDR3 loop spans 15 amino acids. The chain's CDR3 is CASSFSAGGPGELFF.

The J gene is TRBJ2-2, the V gene TRBV3-1. The CDR3 loop spans 13 amino acids. The germline CDR1 and CDR2 sequences are LGHDT and YNNKEL (reference sequence). The CDR3 sequence is CASSQGRSGVLFF.

The genes are TRBV6-5 and TRBJ2-7; without DNA, the TCRdb call of TRBD2 cannot be checked. Germline V CDR1 and CDR2: MNHEY, SVGAGI. The CDR3 is 14 amino acids. This chain's CDR3 is CASSYSREDYEQYF.

The V call is TRBV20-1, the J call TRBJ2-3. The germline V gene encodes CDR1 DFQATT and CDR2 SNEGSKA (reference sequence). The CDR3 covers 15 residues. CDR3 protein: CSTQQHLKDTDTQYF.

CDR3 protein: CASSDVLVVDEQFF. This chain connects TRBV5-1 to TRBJ2-1; the D call from TCRdb, TRBD2, cannot be confirmed without DNA. The CDR3 consists of 14 residues. Germline V gene data show CDR1 as SGHRS and CDR2 as YFSETQ.

This chain's CDR3 is CSVENSGNTIYF. This rearrangement joins TRBV29-1 to TRBJ1-3. This CDR3 is 12 amino acids long. Per the germline V gene, CDR1 is SQVTM and CDR2 is ANQGSEA.

The V gene is TRBV7-3, the J gene TRBJ1-6; the D call of TRBD1 rests on TCRdb alone, since no DNA is present to check it. The germline gives CDR1 SGHTA, CDR2 FQGTGA. This CDR3 is built from 13 residues. The CDR3 sequence is CASSIDPGGPLHF.

The chain is built from TRBV3-1 and TRBJ1-1; TCRdb indicates TRBD1, and absent DNA this call remains unverified. CDR3 length: 18 amino acids. Germline V gene sequence: CDR1 LGHDT, CDR2 YNNKEL (reference sequence). CDR3 sequence: CASSQVHLSSGVGTEAFF.

The chain employs TRBV20-1 and TRBJ2-3; the D gene TCRdb calls, TRBD2, cannot be checked with no DNA. Germline V gives CDR1 DFQATT, CDR2 SNEGSKA (reference sequence). There are 16 residues in the CDR3. CDR3 loop: CSARGTSGRYTDTQYF.

J is TRBJ1-5 and V is TRBV24-1. The CDR3 runs 14 residues. The germline V gene encodes CDR1 KGHDR and CDR2 SFDVKD. The CDR3 reads CATSGGGADQPQHF.

The rearrangement joins TRBV10-3 to TRBJ2-1; TCRdb picks TRBD1, but there is no DNA to check that call. The CDR3 has 15 residues. From germline, CDR1 is ENHRY and CDR2 SYGVKD. The CDR3 is CAIGGELESYNEQFF.

The chain joins TRBV6-1 to TRBJ2-1; TCRdb's D gene call, TRBD1, goes unchecked for lack of DNA. Germline assignment: CDR1 MNHNS and CDR2 SASEGT. The CDR3 has 14 amino acids. This chain's CDR3 is CSHSAGRVYNEQFF.

V usage is TRBV6-5 and J usage is TRBJ1-3; TCRdb reports TRBD1, a call that lacks DNA to check it against. The CDR3 runs 17 residues. Germline CDR1 and CDR2: MNHEY and SVGAGI. The CDR3 loop is CASSYSEGAREGNTIYF.

J is TRBJ2-5 and V is TRBV7-2. The length of the CDR3 is 12 residues. Looked up from germline, CDR1 is SGHTA and CDR2 is FQGNSA. The CDR3 loop reads CASSLPEETQYF.

The rearrangement joins TRBV4-1 to TRBJ2-3; there is no DNA to check the TCRdb D call of TRBD2. Per germline, CDR1 MGHRA and CDR2 YSYEKL. This CDR3 region has 16 residues. Here the CDR3 reads CASSQETSGRSDTQYF.

The chain is built from TRBV29-1 and TRBJ2-7; TCRdb designates TRBD1, a call that cannot be tested without DNA. Looked up from germline, CDR1 is SQVTM and CDR2 is ANQGSEA. This CDR3 is 13 amino acids long. CDR3 sequence reads: CSVGNRVSDEQYF.

The chain recombines TRBV28 with TRBJ2-3; TCRdb returns TRBD2, unconfirmable since there is no DNA. The CDR3 loop spans 15 amino acids. Germline CDR1 reads MDHEN; CDR2 reads SYDVKM. The CDR3 protein is CASSRTLRSTDTQYF.

The CDR3 reads CASSRPGDTQYF. This chain uses TRBV6-5 with TRBJ2-3; the TRBD1 assignment by TCRdb is unverifiable without DNA. Germline loops: CDR1 MNHEY, CDR2 SVGAGI. The CDR3 has 12 amino acids.

The V call is TRBV9, the J call TRBJ1-2; checking the TCRdb D call of TRBD1 is not possible without DNA. CDR1 is SGDLS and CDR2 is YYNGEE in the germline V gene. The CDR3 extends over 14 amino acids. CDR3 region: CASSTSGDSYGYTF. Combining the CDR3 with reference TRBV9 and TRBJ1-2 gives the whole variable domain DSGVTQTPKHLITATGQRVTLRCSPRSGDLSVYWYQQSLDQGLQFLIQYYNGEERAKGNILERFSAQQFPDLHSELNLSSLELGDSALYFCASSTSGDSYGYTFGSGTRLTVV.

J is TRBJ2-5 and V is TRBV11-2; TCRdb's D gene call, TRBD2, goes unchecked for lack of DNA. The V gene's germline CDR1 is SGHAT and CDR2 FQNNGV. The CDR3 consists of 18 residues. The CDR3: CASSPRTSGASSQETQYF.

This sequence joins TRBV5-5 and TRBJ2-3; without DNA, the TCRdb call of TRBD2 cannot be checked. The CDR3 runs to 15 residues. Germline lookup yields CDR1 SGHKS and CDR2 YYEKEE (reference sequence). The CDR3 sequence is CASRKTSGRTDTQYF.